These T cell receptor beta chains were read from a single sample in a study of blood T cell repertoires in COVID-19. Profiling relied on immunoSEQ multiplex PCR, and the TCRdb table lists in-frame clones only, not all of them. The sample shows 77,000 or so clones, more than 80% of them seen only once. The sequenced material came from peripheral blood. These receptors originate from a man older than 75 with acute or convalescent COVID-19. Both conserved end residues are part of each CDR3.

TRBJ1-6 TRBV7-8 CASSLGGPYNSPLHF
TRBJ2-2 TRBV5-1 CASSFGTSGGPTGELFF
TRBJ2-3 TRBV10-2 CASASKGAGDTQYF
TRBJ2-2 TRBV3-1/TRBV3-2 CASSHWADANTGELFF
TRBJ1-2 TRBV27 CAGSPLRSNYGYTF
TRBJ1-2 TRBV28 CASSLGGVDYGYTF
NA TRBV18 CASSPPGTGSRDEQYF
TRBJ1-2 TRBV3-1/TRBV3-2 CASSPDTNYGYTF
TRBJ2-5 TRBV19 CASSPQRGGRETQYF
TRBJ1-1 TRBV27 CASSPTWGDTEAFF
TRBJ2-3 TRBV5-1 CASSWRGSSGDLDTQYF
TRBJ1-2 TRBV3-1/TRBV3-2 CASSQDRGLPYERYTF
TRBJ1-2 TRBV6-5 CASRGFYGYTF
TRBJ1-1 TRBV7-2 CASSPQGPHTEAFF
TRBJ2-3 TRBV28 CASTPGQGLTDTQYF
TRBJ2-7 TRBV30 CAWSLGRGTYEQYF
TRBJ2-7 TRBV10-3 CASEGTGDYEQYF
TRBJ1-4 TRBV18 CASSPDRGNEKLFF
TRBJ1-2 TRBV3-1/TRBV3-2 CASSQNGGKDGYTF
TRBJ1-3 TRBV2 CASSVTGTERGNTIYF